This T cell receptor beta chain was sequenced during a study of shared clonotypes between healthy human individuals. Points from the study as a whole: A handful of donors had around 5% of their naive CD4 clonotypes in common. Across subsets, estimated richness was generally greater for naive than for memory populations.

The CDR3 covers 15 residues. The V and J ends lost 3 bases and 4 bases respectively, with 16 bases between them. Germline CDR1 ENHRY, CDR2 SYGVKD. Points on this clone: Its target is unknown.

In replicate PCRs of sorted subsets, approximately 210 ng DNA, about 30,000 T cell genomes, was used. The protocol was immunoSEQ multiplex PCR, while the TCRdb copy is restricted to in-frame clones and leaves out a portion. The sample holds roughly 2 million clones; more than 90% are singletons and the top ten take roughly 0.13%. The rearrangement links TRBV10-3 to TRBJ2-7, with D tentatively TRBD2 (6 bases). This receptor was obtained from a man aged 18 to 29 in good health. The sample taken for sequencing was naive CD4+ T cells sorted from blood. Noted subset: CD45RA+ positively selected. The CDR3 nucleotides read TGTGCCATCAGTGAAATGGGACCGGGAGCTTACGAGCAGTACTTC. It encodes CAISEMGPGAYEQYF.